This T cell receptor beta chain stems from a study of response to subunit inactivated influenza vaccine. This clonotype was seen ten or more times. No antigen is known for it. Study observations and caveats: The authors offered the suggestion that each seasonal influenza vaccination recruits few new T cells.

Each CDR3 protein gets one entry after TCRdb re-called the RT-PCR reads with MiXCR. This sample carries 490,000 or so distinct CDR3 sequences, about 8% of them seen once, and the ten largest clones take 10% to 15%. Trimming took 3 bases from V and 5 from J, leaving 13 bases between them. There are 13 residues in the CDR3. Germline CDR1 DFQATT, CDR2 SNEGSKA (reference sequence). The V gene is TRBV20-1, the J gene TRBJ2-5, with D possibly TRBD1 on 6 matching bases. This clonotype was sampled from a man aged 45 to 70 who received an inactivated influenza vaccine. Sequencing was performed on PBMCs from blood, taken 23 to 25 months after vaccination. The CDR3 DNA follows: TGCAGTGCTAGGCTACAGGGTCTCGAGACCCAGTACTTC. Residues: CSARLQGLETQYF.